This entry describes one TCR beta chain. The source of the sample is a study of control samples from healthy donors and cancer patients. Germline CDR1 SGHRS, CDR2 YFSETQ. The CDR3 sequence is 15 residues long. Trimming took 4 bases from V and 0 from J, leaving 14 bases between them. The data were produced by immunoSEQ multiplex PCR, yet TCRdb's version contains in-frame clones alone and is incomplete. The table shows 75,000 to 100,000 clones, with roughly four fifths occurring only once. The sequencing sample was made of blood. The chain combines TRBV5-1 with TRBJ2-7; D is perhaps TRBD1 or TRBD2 (5 bases each). The clonotype was recovered from a man between 60 and 75 years old in good health. In nucleotides, the CDR3 is TGCGCCAGCAGCCGGGACGGGTTGAGCTCCTACGAGCAGTACTTC. It translates to CASSRDGLSSYEQYF.